This T cell receptor beta chain emerged from a study of CD4 T cell repertoires in COVID-19 (dated by TCRdb to about 2021). With regard to the full study: For cross-reactivity analysis, CFSE-low cells were expanded with IL-2 for around 9 days, then relabeled and restimulated with spike proteins from other coronaviruses. TCR Vbeta repertoire analysis of SARS-CoV-2-reactive T cells was conducted at the subset level in three recovered individuals. Naturally processed CD4+ T cell responses to SARS-CoV-2 spike and nucleoprotein were characterized in COVID-19-recovered individuals, and clonal composition was assessed by TCR Vbeta sequencing. Paper-wide results and their limitations: Several of the most expanded SARS-CoV-2-reactive clonotypes were shared between two or all three memory subsets, suggesting intraclonal diversification. Between about 6 and 25% of SARS-CoV-2 clonotypes were also found in SARS-CoV and/or HKU1 spike-stimulated secondary cultures, consistent with cross-reactivity.

Trimming leaves V shorter by 8 bases and J shorter by 6 bases, with the junction holding 11 bases beyond the gene matches. CDR1 and CDR2, looked up from the germline V gene, are SNHLY and FYNNEI. From its cysteine to its phenylalanine, the CDR3 spans 14 amino acids. Left in the record is the CDR3 DNA by itself, 42 bases read in frame from the first base. Memory T cell samples that were not cultured went straight to sequencing right after ex vivo isolation. From peripheral blood mononuclear cells, the researchers isolated CD4+ total memory, central memory, effector memory and circulating T follicular helper cells. Regarding this clone: Its target antigen remains unknown. It has no much larger one-base neighbor in the sample; base qualities were not kept.

Preparation of the library involved the immunoSEQ multiplex PCR assay. The authors' analysis ran thus. The Chao-Jaccard similarity index and the number of shared clonotypes were used to measure repertoire overlap between subsets. Sourced from immuneACCESS, this table was stored by TCRdb with only in-frame sequences that have V and J called. A share of the clones is absent; for the studies checked, an unresolved V gene accounts for under half, and the remainder has no known explanation. V and J calls and clone size are copied from that table; D and trimming were computed from the DNA. The sample yields about 24,000 clones; over 90% were counted once. The ten largest clones capture under 0.8% of the sample.

Sequenced material: circulating follicular helper CD4+ T cells (cTfh) from blood, taken before the COVID-19 pandemic. What the cell subset or site label conveys for this sample: circulating T follicular helper cells. The sequence was collected from a human donor who had COVID-19. The sequence links TRBV2 to TRBJ2-3, with 7 bases in between that match TRBD1. The CDR3 is CASPRDRDWDTQYF. The DNA reads as follows: TGTGCCAGCCCGAGGGACAGAGATTGGGATACGCAGTATTTT.